At least ten counts were recorded for the clone carrying this TCR beta chain. Molecular barcoded adaptors covering alpha/delta and beta/gamma chains were used on roughly 370 ng RNA. One entry per CDR3 protein, called by TCRdb with MiXCR from the reads. The table has 75,000 to 95,000 distinct CDR3 sequences, about a fifth seen once. The data were obtained in a study of read filtering for tumor transcriptome and immune sequencing. Germline CDR1 MNHEY, CDR2 SMNVEV (reference sequence). There are 13 residues in the CDR3. The J segment lost 3 bases and the V segment lost 2 bases, leaving 1 base of the junction unmatched.

The chain uses TRBV27 and TRBJ2-7; 7 positions agree with TRBD1. This receptor was identified in a donor at least 40 years old with multiple myeloma. The sample consisted of a population of CD138-negative cells sorted from bone marrow. The CDR3 loop is CASSLGTDYEQYF. Written as DNA, the CDR3 is TGTGCCAGCAGTTTAGGGACAGACTACGAGCAGTACTTC.